This TCR beta chain emerged from a study of control samples from healthy donors and cancer patients. The V end was cut by 2 bases, the J end by 0 bases, with 15 bases between. Germline V gene sequence: CDR1 SGHKS, CDR2 YYEKEE (reference sequence). The CDR3 is 17 amino acids. Clones were read by immunoSEQ multiplex PCR, and TCRdb kept only the in-frame ones, dropping some. The table shows about 98,000 clones, with around three quarters occurring only once. The receptor was derived from a woman aged 30 to 39 in good health. The chain employs TRBV5-5 and TRBJ1-3; no clear D gene. The sample was blood. The CDR3 loop is CASSLENSRHSGNTIYF. The CDR3 DNA sequence: TGTGCCAGCAGCTTAGAGAACAGTCGTCACTCTGGAAACACCATATATTTT.